This T cell receptor beta chain was sequenced in a study of CD8 T cells in ankylosing spondylitis. General observations from the study: Reactive arthritis synovial fluid and blood previously showed some of these motif variants. Within ankylosing spondylitis blood, a TCR beta motif made up of seven or eight highly homologous variants appeared to be characteristic. Clones that were linked to disease were CD8+ and were relatively rare in peripheral blood.

This clonotype was observed a few times. What it recognizes is unknown. This CDR3 is 14 amino acids long. Germline lookup yields CDR1 SGHRS and CDR2 YFSETQ. V was pared by 0 bases and J by 3 bases, with 9 bases between. TCRdb re-analysed the 5' RACE reads in MiXCR, keeping a single row per CDR3 protein. The profile shows around 90,000 distinct CDR3 sequences, around 27% of them singletons. The genes are TRBV5-1 and TRBJ1-2; tentative D call: TRBD1 (6 bases). The sample comprised blood, either unsorted or a sorted T cell fraction (not recorded which). The source is a male donor with ankylosing spondylitis or in good health (not recorded which). The DNA of the CDR3 is TGCGCCAGCAGCTTGGGGACAGTATACTATGGCTACACCTTC. It translates to CASSLGTVYYGYTF.